The table lists the clone carrying this T cell receptor (beta chain) with many counts. This CDR3 has 13 amino acids. Trimming cost V 0 bases and J 4 bases, with 4 bases left between them. Germline V gene sequence: CDR1 LGHDT, CDR2 YNNKEL (reference sequence). The data were obtained in a study of regulatory T cells in long-lasting Graves disease. Building of the TCR beta libraries involved iRepertoire HTBI primers and Arm-PCR of CDR3 regions. In TCRdb, the multiplex PCR reads were re-called with MiXCR into one record per CDR3 protein. Of about 430,000 distinct CDR3 sequences listed, 15% are singletons. Stated time point: newly diagnosed GD, antithyroid drugs for less than 3 months. The TCR library was made from RNA extracted from PBMCs. The data also belong to a second study, concerning T cells in Graves' hyperthyroidism and ophthalmopathy. From that report: A lack of ophthalmopathy progression within 18 months defined stable Graves' hyperthyroidism.

The source material was peripheral blood mononuclear cells (PBMCs), sampled at new diagnosis, from a patient treated with antithyroid drugs. This TCR was sampled from a woman in her 40s with Graves disease. This chain uses TRBV3-1 with TRBJ2-1; D not certain. DNA of the CDR3: TGTGCCAGCAGCCAAGAATGGTACAATGAGCAGTTCTTC. It codes for CASSQEWYNEQFF.